Presented here are 18 T cell receptor beta chains from one specimen sequenced in a study of blood T cell repertoires in COVID-19. Sequenced by immunoSEQ multiplex PCR; TCRdb stores in-frame clones only, minus some. The repertoire holds about 86,000 clones, with around 85% as singletons. Sequenced input: peripheral blood. The receptors were gathered from a man aged 45-60 years with acute or convalescent COVID-19.

The chain recombines TRBV19 with TRBJ2-1, with 8 bases that match TRBD2. The CDR3 runs to 14 residues. The V gene end was trimmed by 4 bases and the J gene end by 4 bases; junction bases not matched to a gene: 3. Germline V lookup: CDR1 LNHDA, CDR2 SQIVND (reference sequence). CDR3 coding DNA: TGTGCCAGTAGTAGCGGGGGGCGATACAATGAGCAGTTCTTC. It codes for CASSSGGRYNEQFF.

The rearrangement links TRBV7-2 to TRBJ2-5; maybe TRBD1 (6 bases). The V gene's germline CDR1 is SGHTA and CDR2 FQGNSA. This CDR3 is 14 amino acids long. The ends were cut back, 2 bases at V and 4 bases at J, with 11 bases in the middle. The CDR3: CASSLTGFVETQYF. Written as DNA, the CDR3 is TGTGCCAGCAGCTTAACAGGGTTCGTAGAGACCCAGTACTTC.

The chain couples TRBV20-1 to TRBJ2-3; D remains unclear. Trimming stripped 6 bases from V and 0 bases from J, with 4 bases between. This CDR3 has 11 residues. From germline, CDR1 is DFQATT and CDR2 SNEGSKA (reference sequence). This chain's CDR3 is CSATSTDTQYF. For the CDR3, the DNA is TGCAGTGCAACTAGCACAGATACGCAGTATTTT.

The chain has TRBV10-2 and TRBJ2-2, with D possibly TRBD1 on 5 matching bases. Deletions cut 2 bases from V and 4 bases from J, with 11 bases between. Germline values: CDR1 WSHSY, CDR2 SAAADI. The CDR3 has 15 amino acids. The CDR3 reads CASSEVQGSTGELFF. The CDR3 DNA follows: TGCGCCAGCAGTGAGGTTCAGGGATCCACCGGGGAGCTGTTTTTT.

This clone was picked up one time. The gene calls are TRBV5-4 and TRBJ2-7; D possibly corresponds to TRBD1 (6 bases). V lost 4 bases, J lost 3 bases, and 14 bases lay in between. The CDR3 has 14 amino acids. Germline V CDR1 and CDR2: SGHNT, YYREEE (reference sequence). The CDR3 DNA reads as TGTGCCAGCAGCCAGGACAGCCAGGACTACGAGCAGTACTTC. As protein: CASSQDSQDYEQYF.

The V call is TRBV6-5, the J call TRBJ1-3; D might be TRBD1 (5 bases). The CDR3 has 14 residues. V lost 11 bases and J 0 bases, leaving 14 bases between the germline ends. Germline V CDR1 and CDR2: MNHEY, SVGAGI. CDR3 loop: CAALRGDSGNTIYF. The CDR3 DNA reads TGTGCCGCTTTACGGGGGGACTCTGGAAACACCATATATTTT.

V gene TRBV28 combines with J gene TRBJ1-5, with 11 nucleotides matching TRBD1. Trimming took 4 bases from V and 6 from J; bases not matched to a gene: 11. Germline V gene data show CDR1 as MDHEN and CDR2 as SYDVKM. This CDR3 contains 17 residues. In nucleotides, the CDR3 is TGTGCCAGCAGTTCAGGACAGGGGGCCGGAATAAGTCAGCCCCAGCATTTT. Translated, it gives CASSSGQGAGISQPQHF.

The chain links TRBV6-5 to TRBJ2-7, with 9 bases fitting TRBD1. Germline CDR1 MNHEY, CDR2 SVGAGI. Trimming took 8 bases from V and 4 from J; bases not matched to a gene: 6. The CDR3 consists of 13 residues. The CDR3 region has the DNA TGTGCCAGCTTCAGACAGGGGGGGTACGAGCAGTACTTC. It translates to CASFRQGGYEQYF.

The genes are TRBV9 and TRBJ1-1; D perhaps matches TRBD1 (6 bases). V lost 4 bases to trimming and J lost 5 bases, with 18 bases between them. The CDR3 loop spans 15 amino acids. Germline CDR1 SGDLS, CDR2 YYNGEE. The CDR3 DNA is TGTGCCAGCAGCCCCCGGACAGTTAAATCGACTGAAGCTTTCTTT. Translating gives CASSPRTVKSTEAFF.

The chain employs TRBV7-9 and TRBJ2-7; 10 nucleotides agree with TRBD2. Germline CDR1 reads SEHNR; CDR2 reads FQNEAQ (reference sequence). Trimming took 5 bases from V and 2 from J; bases not matched to a gene: 6. CDR3 length equals 15 residues. CDR3 region: CASSPGTSVTYEQYF. CDR3 DNA: TGTGCCAGCAGCCCAGGGACTAGCGTAACCTACGAGCAGTACTTC.

Remarks on this clone: The DNA is omitted, as the CDR3 cannot be located on it reliably, and the CDR3 follows TCRdb's listing. V is TRBV28 and J is TRBJ2-2; TRBD1, the table's D call, lacks a check against the DNA. CDR1 and CDR2 (germline): MDHEN, SYDVKM. With termini counted, the CDR3 has 16 amino acids. This chain's CDR3 is CASSSSSTANTGELFF.

CDR3 DNA: TGCGCCAGCAGCCAGGGGGCCCATTCGGGAAACACCATATATTTT. Amino acid sequence: CASSQGAHSGNTIYF. The J gene is TRBJ1-3, the V gene TRBV4-3, with D perhaps matching TRBD1 (6 bases). The ends were cut back, 3 bases at V and 4 bases at J, with 13 bases in the middle. Per the germline V gene, CDR1 is LGHNA and CDR2 is YSLEER. CDR3 length: 15 amino acids.

The rearrangement joins TRBV7-7 to TRBJ2-1, with a possible D match to TRBD1 (5 bases). This CDR3 is built from 17 residues. The V gene's germline CDR1 is SSHAT and CDR2 FNYEAQ (reference sequence). The ends were cut back, 0 bases at V and 0 bases at J, with 12 bases in the middle. The CDR3, as DNA: TGTGCCAGCAGCTTAGCCCCTGGGGCGGCCTCCTACAATGAGCAGTTCTTC. Encoded protein: CASSLAPGAASYNEQFF. The full variable domain, in which reference TRBV7-7 and TRBJ2-1 provide the parts outside the CDR3, is GAGVSQSPRYKVTKRGQDVTLRCDPISSHATLYWYQQALGQGPEFLTYFNYEAQPDKSGLPSDRFSAERPEGSISTLTIQRTEQRDSAMYRCASSLAPGAASYNEQFFGPGTRLTVL.

V gene TRBV6-1 combines with J gene TRBJ1-1, with D unresolved. Germline loops: CDR1 MNHNS, CDR2 SASEGT. This CDR3 comprises 14 residues. V shed 3 bases and J shed 0 bases, with 8 bases lying between them. The CDR3 is CASSDKPLNTEAFF. The CDR3, as DNA: TGTGCCAGCAGTGACAAGCCCCTGAACACTGAAGCTTTCTTT.

The rearrangement links TRBV20-1 to TRBJ1-4; a weak D match, TRBD1 (6 bases). Germline loops: CDR1 DFQATT, CDR2 SNEGSKA (reference sequence). The CDR3 totals 15 residues. The V gene lost 3 bases and the J gene lost 2 bases, with 13 bases spanning the gap. The CDR3 here is CSASPQGYTNEKLFF. For the CDR3, the DNA is TGCAGTGCTAGTCCACAGGGTTACACTAATGAAAAACTGTTTTTT.

The chain combines TRBV4-3 with TRBJ2-2; no clear D gene. CDR1 is LGHNA and CDR2 is YSLEER in the germline V gene. Trimming removed 1 base from V and 6 bases from J, with 6 bases in between. The CDR3 runs 13 residues. The DNA of the CDR3 is TGCGCCAGCAGCCAAGCCGGAGCCGGGGAGCTGTTTTTT. This translates into CASSQAGAGELFF.

The chain links TRBV7-2 to TRBJ2-7; D perhaps matches TRBD2 (5 bases). This CDR3 spans 12 amino acids. Germline V CDR1 and CDR2: SGHTA, FQGNSA. Trimming shortened V by 6 bases and J by 5 bases, and 11 bases separated the two germline ends. CDR3 in amino acids: CASSRGLNEQYF. The CDR3 bases are TGTGCCAGCAGTCGAGGGTTGAACGAGCAGTACTTC.

The chain uses TRBV6-2 or TRBV6-3 and TRBJ2-5; 10 positions match TRBD2. V trimming: 3 bases; J trimming: 5 bases; junction bases outside the gene matches: 6. The CDR3 has 15 residues. Germline V gives CDR1 MNHEY, CDR2 SVGEGT. Here the CDR3 DNA reads TGTGCCAGCAGTTATTCGTCTAGCGGGAGCGAGACCCAGTACTTC. Protein: CASSYSSSGSETQYF.